The table lists the clone carrying this T cell receptor (beta chain) with many counts. Its antigen remains unidentified. From RNA transcripts, TCR beta CDR3 regions were amplified. A first-round RT-PCR of the TCR CDR3 used the HTBI primer set. TCRdb re-derived calls from the multiplex PCR reads in MiXCR, one entry per CDR3 protein. In the table there are hundreds of thousands of distinct CDR3 sequences, around a quarter of which are singletons. The data derive from a study of T cells in Graves' hyperthyroidism and ophthalmopathy. In the study overall: Blood was drawn when the patient was first diagnosed and still untreated.

Study-level results: Blood held most thyroid clonotypes expanded above 0.001 frequency.

J gave up 3 bases and V 0 bases, and 11 bases lay outside the gene matches. Germline V gene data show CDR1 as SGHTA and CDR2 as FQGNSA. This CDR3 has 17 amino acids. Sequenced input: blood. The sequence was obtained from a woman aged 25 to 45 with Graves' ophthalmopathy. The V call is TRBV7-2, the J call TRBJ2-7; 7 nucleotides align to TRBD1. CDR3 in DNA: TGTGCCAGCAGCTTAGCGCTTCGACAGGGAAGAATCTACGAGCAGTACTTC. The encoded protein is CASSLALRQGRIYEQYF.